The T cell receptor beta chain described here comes from a study of radiation and T cells in renal cell carcinoma. Study in general: Nephrectomy followed 15 Gy stereotactic body radiation by 4 weeks.

Time point specified: baseline pretreatment blood. Treatment given: 15 Gy SBRT to primary tumor, nephrectomy 4 weeks later. Blood was sampled at baseline, 2 weeks and 4 weeks after SBRT. As regards this clone: Its specificity is not known.

Between the trimmed V and J ends, which lost 0 bases and 1 base, there was a span of 5 bases. The CDR3 extends over 14 amino acids. From germline, CDR1 is SEHNR and CDR2 FQNEAQ (reference sequence). TCRdb's copy holds only in-frame clones and misses some; the assay was immunoSEQ multiplex PCR. Counted here are around 94,000 clones, approximately 86% occurring once; the ten biggest clones make up approximately 7.9%. Whole-study findings and limits: Top tumor clonotypes rose in blood 2 weeks post-radiation, then contracted.

The input for sequencing was blood, taken from a patient whose treatment included radiotherapy and nephrectomy. The J gene is TRBJ2-3, the V gene TRBV7-9; the D gene is possibly TRBD2 (5 bases). The receptor comes from a man between 45 and 60 years old with renal cell carcinoma. This CDR3 reads CASSLAGGTDTQYF. CDR3 DNA sequence: TGTGCCAGCAGCTTAGCCGGGGGCACAGATACGCAGTATTTT.